The table lists the clone carrying this TCR beta chain with a few counts. This sample includes further DNA sequences coding for the same CDR3. Germline V CDR1 and CDR2: LNHDA, SQIVND (reference sequence). The ends lost 6 bases at V and 4 bases at J; junction bases unmatched: 8. The CDR3 is 15 residues long. The data derive from a study of blood T cell repertoires in COVID-19. The table came from immunoSEQ multiplex PCR; TCRdb's copy has only in-frame clones and leaves some out. The repertoire includes some 94,000 clones, roughly nine tenths of them detected once, and around 16% sits in the top ten. This TCR was recovered from an older woman with COVID-19, enrolled during active disease. Sequences were obtained from peripheral blood. The chain recombines TRBV19 with TRBJ1-5; 8 nucleotides agree with TRBD1. This CDR3 reads CASSNTGGGNQPQHF. The CDR3 region has the DNA TGTGCCAGTAGCAACACAGGGGGGGGTAATCAGCCCCAGCATTTT.